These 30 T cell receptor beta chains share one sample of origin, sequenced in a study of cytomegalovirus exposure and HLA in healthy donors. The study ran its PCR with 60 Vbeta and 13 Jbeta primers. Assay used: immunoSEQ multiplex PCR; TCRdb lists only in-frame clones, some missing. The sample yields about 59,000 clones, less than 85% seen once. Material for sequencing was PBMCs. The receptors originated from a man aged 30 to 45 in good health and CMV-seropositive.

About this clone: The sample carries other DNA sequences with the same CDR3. This CDR3 reads CASSPRGDSYNEQFF. For the CDR3, the DNA is TGTGCCAGTAGTCCCCGGGGTGACTCCTACAATGAGCAGTTCTTC. V usage is TRBV19 and J usage is TRBJ2-1, with D possibly being TRBD2 (5 bases). The CDR3 is made up of 15 amino acids. Trimming removed 5 bases from V and 0 bases from J, with 11 bases in between. Looked up from germline, CDR1 is LNHDA and CDR2 is SQIVND (reference sequence).

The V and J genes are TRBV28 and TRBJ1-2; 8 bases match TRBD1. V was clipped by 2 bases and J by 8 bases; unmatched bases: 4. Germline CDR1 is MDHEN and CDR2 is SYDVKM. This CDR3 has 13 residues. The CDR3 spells CASSLQGAAGYTF. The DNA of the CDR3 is TGTGCCAGCAGTTTACAGGGGGCCGCCGGCTACACCTTC.

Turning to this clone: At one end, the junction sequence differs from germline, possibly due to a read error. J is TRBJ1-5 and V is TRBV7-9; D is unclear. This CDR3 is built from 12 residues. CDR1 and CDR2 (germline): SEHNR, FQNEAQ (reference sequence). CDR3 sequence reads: CSSSLDPGPQHF. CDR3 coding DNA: TGTTCCAGCAGCTTAGATCCCGGGCCCCAGCATTTT. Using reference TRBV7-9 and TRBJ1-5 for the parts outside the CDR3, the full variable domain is DTGVSQNPRHKITKRGQNVTFRCDPISEHNRLYWYRQTLGQGPEFLTYFQNEAQLEKSRLLSDRFSAERPKGSFSTLEIQRTEQGDSAMYLCSSSLDPGPQHFGDGTRLSIL.

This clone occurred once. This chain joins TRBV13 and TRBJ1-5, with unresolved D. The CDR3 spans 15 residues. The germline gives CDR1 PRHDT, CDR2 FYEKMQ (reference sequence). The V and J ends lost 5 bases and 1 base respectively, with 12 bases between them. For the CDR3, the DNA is TGTGCCAGCAGCGGAGGACGGGGAAGCAATCAGCCCCAGCATTTT. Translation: CASSGGRGSNQPQHF.

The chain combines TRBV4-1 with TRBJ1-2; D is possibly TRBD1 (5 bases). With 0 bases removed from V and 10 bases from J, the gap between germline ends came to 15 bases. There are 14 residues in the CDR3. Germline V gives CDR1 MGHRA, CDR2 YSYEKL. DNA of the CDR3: TGCGCCAGCAGCCAAGACCCAGGGTCACTTGACTACACCTTC. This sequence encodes CASSQDPGSLDYTF.

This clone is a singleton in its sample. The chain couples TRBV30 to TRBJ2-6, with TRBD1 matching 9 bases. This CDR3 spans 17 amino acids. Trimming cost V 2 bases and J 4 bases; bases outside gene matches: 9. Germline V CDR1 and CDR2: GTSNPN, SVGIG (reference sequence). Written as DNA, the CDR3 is TGTGCCTGGAGTCCCCCCGACAGGGGGGCCGGGGCCAACGTCCTGACTTTC. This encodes CAWSPPDRGAGANVLTF.

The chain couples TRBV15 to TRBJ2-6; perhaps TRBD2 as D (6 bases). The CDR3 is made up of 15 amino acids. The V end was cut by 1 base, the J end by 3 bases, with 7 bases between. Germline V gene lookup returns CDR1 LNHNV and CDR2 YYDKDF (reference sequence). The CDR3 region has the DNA TGTGCCACCAGCAGAGGCGGGGTTGGGGCCAACGTCCTGACTTTC. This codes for CATSRGGVGANVLTF.

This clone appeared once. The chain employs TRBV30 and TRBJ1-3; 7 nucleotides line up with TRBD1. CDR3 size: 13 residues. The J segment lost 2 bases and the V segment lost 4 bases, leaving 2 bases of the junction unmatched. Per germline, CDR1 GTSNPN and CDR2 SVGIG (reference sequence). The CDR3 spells CAWNRGTGNTIYF. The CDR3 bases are TGTGCCTGGAACAGGGGCACTGGAAACACCATATATTTT.

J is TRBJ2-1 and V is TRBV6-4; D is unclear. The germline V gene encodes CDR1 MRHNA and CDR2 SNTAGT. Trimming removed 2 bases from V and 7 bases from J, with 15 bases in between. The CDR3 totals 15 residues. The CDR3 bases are TGTGCCAGCAGTGACCGGAGTGACCTCCCTAATGAGCAGTTCTTC. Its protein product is CASSDRSDLPNEQFF.

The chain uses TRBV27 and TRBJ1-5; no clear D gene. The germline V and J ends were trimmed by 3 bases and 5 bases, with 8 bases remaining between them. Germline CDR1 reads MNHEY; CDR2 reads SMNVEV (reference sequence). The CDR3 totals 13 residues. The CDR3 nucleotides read TGTGCCAGCAGTTTTTGGGCCGATCAGCCCCAGCATTTT. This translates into CASSFWADQPQHF.

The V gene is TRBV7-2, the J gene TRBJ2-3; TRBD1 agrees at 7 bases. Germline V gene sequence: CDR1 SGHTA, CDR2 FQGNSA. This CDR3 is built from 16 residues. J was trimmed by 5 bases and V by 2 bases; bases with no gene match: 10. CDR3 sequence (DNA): TGTGCCAGCAGCTTAATGTTAGGGGGCCGCAAAGATACGCAGTATTTT. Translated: CASSLMLGGRKDTQYF.

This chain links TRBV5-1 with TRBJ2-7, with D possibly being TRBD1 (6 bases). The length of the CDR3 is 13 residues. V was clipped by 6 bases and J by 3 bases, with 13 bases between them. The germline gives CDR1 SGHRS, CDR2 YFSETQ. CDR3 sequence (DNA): TGCGCCAGCATGCCCGGGACAAACTACGAGCAGTACTTC. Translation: CASMPGTNYEQYF.

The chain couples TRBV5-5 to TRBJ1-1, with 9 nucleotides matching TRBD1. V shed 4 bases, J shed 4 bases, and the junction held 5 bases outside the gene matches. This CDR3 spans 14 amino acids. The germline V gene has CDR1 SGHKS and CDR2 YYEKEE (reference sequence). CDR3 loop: CASSVPTGGTEAFF. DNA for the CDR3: TGTGCCAGCAGCGTTCCGACAGGGGGCACTGAAGCTTTCTTT.

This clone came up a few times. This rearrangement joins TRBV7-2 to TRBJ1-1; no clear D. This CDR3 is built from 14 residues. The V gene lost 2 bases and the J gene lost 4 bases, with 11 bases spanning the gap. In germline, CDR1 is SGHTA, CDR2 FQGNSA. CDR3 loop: CASSLLEFGTEAFF. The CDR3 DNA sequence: TGTGCCAGCAGCTTACTAGAGTTTGGCACTGAAGCTTTCTTT.

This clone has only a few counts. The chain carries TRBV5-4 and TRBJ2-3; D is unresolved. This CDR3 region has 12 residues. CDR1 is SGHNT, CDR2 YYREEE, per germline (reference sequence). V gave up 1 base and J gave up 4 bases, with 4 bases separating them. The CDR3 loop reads CASSLSADTQYF. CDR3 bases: TGTGCCAGCAGCTTGTCAGCAGATACGCAGTATTTT.

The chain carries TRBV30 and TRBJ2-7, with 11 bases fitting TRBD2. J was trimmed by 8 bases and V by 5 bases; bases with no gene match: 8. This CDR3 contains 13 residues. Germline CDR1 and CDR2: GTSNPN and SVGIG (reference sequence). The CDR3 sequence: CAWAGTSGRQQYF. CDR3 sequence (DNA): TGTGCCTGGGCCGGGACTAGCGGCCGCCAGCAGTACTTC.

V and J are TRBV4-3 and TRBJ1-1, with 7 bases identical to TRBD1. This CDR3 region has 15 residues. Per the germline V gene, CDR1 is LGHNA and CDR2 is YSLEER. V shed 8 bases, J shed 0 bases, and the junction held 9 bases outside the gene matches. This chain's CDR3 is CASRQGGFMNTEAFF. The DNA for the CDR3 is TGCGCCAGCCGACAGGGTGGATTCATGAACACTGAAGCTTTCTTT.

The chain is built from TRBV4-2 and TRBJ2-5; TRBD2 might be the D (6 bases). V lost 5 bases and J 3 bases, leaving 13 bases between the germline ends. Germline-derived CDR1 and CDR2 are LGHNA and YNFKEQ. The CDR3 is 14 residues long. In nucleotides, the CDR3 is TGTGCCAGCAGCGCTAGCGCAATCAAAGAGACCCAGTACTTC. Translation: CASSASAIKETQYF.

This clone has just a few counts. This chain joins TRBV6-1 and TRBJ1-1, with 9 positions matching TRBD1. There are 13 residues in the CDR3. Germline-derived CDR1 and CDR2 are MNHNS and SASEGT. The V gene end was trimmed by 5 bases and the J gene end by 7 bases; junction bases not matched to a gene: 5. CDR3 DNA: TGTGCCAGCAGTCCCGGGACAGGGATTGAAGCTTTCTTT. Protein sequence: CASSPGTGIEAFF.

The CDR3 spells CASSQDGFREDSPLHF. The CDR3, as DNA: TGCGCCAGCAGCCAAGATGGCTTCCGGGAGGATTCACCCCTCCACTTT. V and J are TRBV4-3 and TRBJ1-6; D uncertain. V lost 0 bases and J lost 8, with 14 bases in between. The CDR3 totals 16 residues. Germline CDR1 and CDR2: LGHNA and YSLEER.

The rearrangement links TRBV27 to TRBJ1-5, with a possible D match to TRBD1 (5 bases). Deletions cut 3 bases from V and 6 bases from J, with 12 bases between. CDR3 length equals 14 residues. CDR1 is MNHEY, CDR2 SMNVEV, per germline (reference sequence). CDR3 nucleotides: TGTGCCAGCAGTTTCCTGGATCAGGGTCAGCCCCAGCATTTT. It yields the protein CASSFLDQGQPQHF.

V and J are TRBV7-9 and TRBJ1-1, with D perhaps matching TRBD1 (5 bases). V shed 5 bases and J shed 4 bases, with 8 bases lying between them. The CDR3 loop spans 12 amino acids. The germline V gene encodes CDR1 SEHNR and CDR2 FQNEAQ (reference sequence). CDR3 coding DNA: TGTGCCAGCAGCGGCGGGGGCACTGAAGCTTTCTTT. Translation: CASSGGGTEAFF.

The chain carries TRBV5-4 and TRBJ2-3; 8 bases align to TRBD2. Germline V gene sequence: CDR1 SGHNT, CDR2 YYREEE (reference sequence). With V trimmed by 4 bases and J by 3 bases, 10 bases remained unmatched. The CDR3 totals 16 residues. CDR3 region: CASSTGLATGTDTQYF. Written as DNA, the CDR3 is TGTGCCAGCAGCACCGGACTAGCCACTGGAACAGATACGCAGTATTTT.

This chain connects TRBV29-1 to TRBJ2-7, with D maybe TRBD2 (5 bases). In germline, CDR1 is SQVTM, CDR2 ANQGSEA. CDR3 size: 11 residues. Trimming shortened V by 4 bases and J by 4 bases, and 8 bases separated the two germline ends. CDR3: CSVGGRYEQYF. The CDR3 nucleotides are TGCAGCGTTGGAGGGCGGTACGAGCAGTACTTC.

The CDR3 loop is CASSSPSGNSYEQYF. In nucleotides, the CDR3 is TGTGCCAGCAGTTCCCCCTCAGGAAATTCCTACGAGCAGTACTTC. The rearrangement links TRBV27 to TRBJ2-7; D is undetermined. V dropped 4 bases and J dropped 1 base, with 14 bases sitting between them. Germline V gene data show CDR1 as MNHEY and CDR2 as SMNVEV (reference sequence). The CDR3 has 15 residues.

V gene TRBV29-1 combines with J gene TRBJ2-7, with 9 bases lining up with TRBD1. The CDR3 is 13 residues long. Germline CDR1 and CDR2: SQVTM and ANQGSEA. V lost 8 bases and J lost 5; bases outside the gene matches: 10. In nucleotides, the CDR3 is TGCAGCTCTACGGGACAGGGTTCAGACGAGCAGTACTTC. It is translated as CSSTGQGSDEQYF.

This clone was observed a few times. The CDR3 sequence is CASSGQGPTYGYTF. CDR3 DNA: TGTGCCAGCAGTGGACAGGGCCCCACCTATGGCTACACCTTC. This rearrangement joins TRBV25-1 to TRBJ1-2; 7 positions agree with TRBD1. J gave up 4 bases and V 4 bases, and 6 bases lay outside the gene matches. The CDR3 is made up of 14 amino acids. Germline assignment: CDR1 MGHDK and CDR2 SYGVNS.

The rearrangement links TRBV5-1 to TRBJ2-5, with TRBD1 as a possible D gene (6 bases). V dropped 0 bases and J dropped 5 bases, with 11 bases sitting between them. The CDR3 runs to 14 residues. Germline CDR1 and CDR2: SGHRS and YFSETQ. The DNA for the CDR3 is TGCGCCAGCAGCTTGGACGAGGGGGTTGAGACCCAGTACTTC. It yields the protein CASSLDEGVETQYF.

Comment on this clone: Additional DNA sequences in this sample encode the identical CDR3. CDR3 loop: CASSRDRPSYEQYF. The CDR3 bases are TGTGCCAGCAGTAGGGACAGGCCATCCTACGAGCAGTACTTC. The chain is built from TRBV6-5 and TRBJ2-7; 8 positions agree with TRBD1. Trimming removed 5 bases from V and 1 base from J; junction bases left unmatched: 4. This CDR3 has 14 amino acids. In germline, CDR1 is MNHEY, CDR2 SVGAGI.

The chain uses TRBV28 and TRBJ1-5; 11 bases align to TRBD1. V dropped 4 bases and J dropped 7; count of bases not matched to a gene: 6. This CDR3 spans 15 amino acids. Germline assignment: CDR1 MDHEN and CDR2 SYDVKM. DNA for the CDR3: TGTGCCAGCAGTTCCGGACAGGGGGCTGACCAGCCCCAGCATTTT. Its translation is CASSSGQGADQPQHF.